This is a list of T cell receptor beta chains from one sample in a study of T cells in Graves' hyperthyroidism and ophthalmopathy. TCRdb recomputed calls from the multiplex PCR reads with MiXCR, one row per CDR3 protein. The data hold 500,000 to 750,000 distinct CDR3 sequences, with just over 45% observed a single time. Sequencing input: peripheral blood or thyroid tissue (not recorded which). The receptor source for this set is a woman between 18 and 30 years old with Graves' hyperthyroidism. Both conserved end residues are part of each CDR3. A D gene is named only where the DNA matches it firmly. A row's size may be missing; if present it is once, few, many or a size class.

clone_size: .
d_call: TRBD2
v_call: TRBV7-2
j_call: TRBJ2-3
cdr3_nt: TGTGCCAGCAGCCTCCCGGGGAGGGCAGATACGCAGTATTTT
cdr3_aa: CASSLPGRADTQYF

clone_size: once
d_call: .
v_call: TRBV2
j_call: TRBJ2-7
cdr3_nt: TGTGCCAGCTCACCAATTGCCCGGGGGCAAGCTTACGAGCAGTACTTC
cdr3_aa: CASSPIARGQAYEQYF

clone_size: .
d_call: .
v_call: TRBV19
j_call: TRBJ2-5
cdr3_nt: TGTGCCAGTAGCGTTCGGGCCCTGCCACAAGAGACCCAGTACTTC
cdr3_aa: CASSVRALPQETQYF

clone_size: .
d_call: .
v_call: TRBV6-5
j_call: TRBJ1-1
cdr3_nt: TGTGCCAGCAGAAGAGGACAGACAAACACTGAAGCTTTCTTT
cdr3_aa: CASRRGQTNTEAFF

clone_size: many
d_call: .
v_call: TRBV12-3/TRBV12-4
j_call: TRBJ1-5
cdr3_nt: TGTGCCAGCACCGAGTTCGATAGCAATCAGCCCCAGCATTTT
cdr3_aa: CASTEFDSNQPQHF

clone_size: .
d_call: TRBD1
v_call: TRBV12-3/TRBV12-4
j_call: TRBJ1-1
cdr3_nt: TGTGCCAGCAGTAAATGGACGAACACCGGGACAGGATCTGAAGCTTTCTTT
cdr3_aa: CASSKWTNTGTGSEAFF

clone_size: many
d_call: .
v_call: TRBV12-3/TRBV12-4
j_call: TRBJ2-5
cdr3_nt: TGTGCCAGCAGTGCGTGGGACCGGGAGACCCAGTACTTC
cdr3_aa: CASSAWDRETQYF

clone_size: many
d_call: TRBD1
v_call: TRBV4-1
j_call: TRBJ2-7
cdr3_nt: TGCGCCAGCAGCCATCTCGGGACAGAGTACGAGCAGTACTTC
cdr3_aa: CASSHLGTEYEQYF

clone_size: many
d_call: .
v_call: TRBV24-1
j_call: TRBJ1-2
cdr3_nt: TGTGCCACCAGTGATCCGGGGACATTTGGCTACACCTTC
cdr3_aa: CATSDPGTFGYTF

clone_size: many
d_call: .
v_call: TRBV2
j_call: TRBJ2-5
cdr3_nt: TGTGCCAGCAATCCTTCCGGAGAGACCCAGTACTTC
cdr3_aa: CASNPSGETQYF

clone_size: many
d_call: TRBD1
v_call: TRBV13
j_call: TRBJ1-6
cdr3_nt: TGTGCCAGCAGCTTCTGGTCCGACAGGGTTTTTTCACCCCTCCACTTT
cdr3_aa: CASSFWSDRVFSPLHF

clone_size: many
d_call: TRBD2
v_call: TRBV2
j_call: TRBJ2-7
cdr3_nt: TGTGCCAGCAGTGAAGGACTAGCGGGAGCTAGGGAGCAGTACTTC
cdr3_aa: CASSEGLAGAREQYF

clone_size: few
d_call: .
v_call: TRBV7-2
j_call: TRBJ2-5
cdr3_nt: TGTGCCAGCAGCGTTGAAGGTTCGGAGACCCAGTACTTC
cdr3_aa: CASSVEGSETQYF

clone_size: many
d_call: .
v_call: TRBV29-1
j_call: TRBJ1-5
cdr3_nt: TGCAGCGTTCGTCAGGACAGTGCCCAGCCCCAGCATTTT
cdr3_aa: CSVRQDSAQPQHF

clone_size: .
d_call: TRBD1
v_call: TRBV10-3
j_call: TRBJ2-1
cdr3_nt: TGTGCCATTTTTACAGGGGCCGAGCAGTTCTTC
cdr3_aa: CAIFTGAEQFF